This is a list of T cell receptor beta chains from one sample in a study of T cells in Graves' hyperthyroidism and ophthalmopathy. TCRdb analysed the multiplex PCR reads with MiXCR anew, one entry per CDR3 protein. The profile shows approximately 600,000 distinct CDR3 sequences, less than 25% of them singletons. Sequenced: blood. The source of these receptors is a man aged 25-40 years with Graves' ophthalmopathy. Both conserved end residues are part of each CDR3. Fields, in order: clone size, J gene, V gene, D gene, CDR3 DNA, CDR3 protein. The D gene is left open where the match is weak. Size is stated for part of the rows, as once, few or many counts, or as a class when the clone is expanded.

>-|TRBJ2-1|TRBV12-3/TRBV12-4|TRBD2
TGTGCCAGCAGACCTAGGTCGGGACTAGCGGGAGGGGGCTACAATGAGCAGTTCTTC
CASRPRSGLAGGGYNEQFF
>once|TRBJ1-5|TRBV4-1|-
TGCGCCAGCAGTCTAGCTCAGGGCACAGATACGCAGCATTTT
CASSLAQGTDTQHF
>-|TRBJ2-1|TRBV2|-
TGTGCACAGGGCGGCCGAAGCTCCTACAATGAGCAGTTCTTC
CAQGGRSSYNEQFF
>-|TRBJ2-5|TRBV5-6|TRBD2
TGTGCCAGCAGCTTAGTTAGTGCGGGAGGGGGCGAGACCCAGTACTTC
CASSLVSAGGGETQYF
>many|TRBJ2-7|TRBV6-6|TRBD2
TGTGCCAGCAGTTACTTAGCGGGAGGTACAAACGAGCAGTACTTC
CASSYLAGGTNEQYF
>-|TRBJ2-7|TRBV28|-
TGTGCCAGCAGTCCGGGGGACGGCAACTACGAGCAGTACTTC
CASSPGDGNYEQYF
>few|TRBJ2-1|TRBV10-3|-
TGTGCCATCAGTCGAATATACAATGAGCAGTTCTTC
CAISRIYNEQFF
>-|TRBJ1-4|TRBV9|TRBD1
TGTGCCAGCAGCGATACAGGGGGTGAAAAACTGTTTTTT
CASSDTGGEKLFF
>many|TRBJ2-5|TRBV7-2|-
TGTGCCAGCAGCTTATTAGGGGGAGAGACCCAGTACTTC
CASSLLGGETQYF
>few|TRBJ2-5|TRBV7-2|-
TGTGCCAGCAGCTTAAACGCCAGGCAAGAGACCCAGTACTTC
CASSLNARQETQYF
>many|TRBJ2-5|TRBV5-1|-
TGCGCCAGCAGCTTGCAGTCAGGACTACAAGAGACCCAGTACTTC
CASSLQSGLQETQYF
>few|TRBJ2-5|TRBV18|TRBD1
TGTGCCAGCTCACCACCGGCAGGGGGCGAAGAGACCCAGTACTTC
CASSPPAGGEETQYF
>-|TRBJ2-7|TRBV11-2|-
TGTTCCAGCAGCTTAGAACAGGGAAGCTACGAGCAGTACTTC
CSSSLEQGSYEQYF
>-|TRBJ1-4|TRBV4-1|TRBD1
TGCGCCAGCAGCCAAGACCACCCGAGACAGGGTAACGGGGAAAAACTGTTTTTT
CASSQDHPRQGNGEKLFF